This TCR beta chain was identified in a study of T cells in women clearing cervical HPV infection. Overall study: Case blood was drawn a median roughly 160 days after lesion detection.

Some clones are missing from TCRdb's copy, which holds only in-frame ones; the method was immunoSEQ multiplex PCR. The sample data list about 28,000 clones. Study-level points and caveats: TRBV6-7 abundance was lower in cases than controls (0.11% versus 0.16%). A classifier using richness and V gene abundances reached an AUC of 0.7 to 0.9.

The germline V gene has CDR1 SNHLY and CDR2 FYNNEI. The CDR3 length is 15 residues. A remark on this clone: The antigen is not known. The observed sequence ends 3 residues before the CDR3 terminus, with the missing tail filled in from the germline J gene.

The sequenced material came from blood buffy coat. This chain joins TRBV2 and TRBJ2-2, with D possibly being TRBD1 (5 bases). The receptor was derived from a woman aged 18 to 75 with a cervical HPV16 infection that either progressed to CIN3+ or cleared (not recorded which). The part of the CDR3 DNA that was read is TGTGCCAGCAGTGCGGCGCAGGGCCATAATTCACCG. It encodes CASSAAQGHNSP. The full CDR3 reads CASSAAQGHNSPLFF. The full variable domain, in which reference TRBV2 and TRBJ2-2 provide the parts outside the CDR3, is EPEVTQTPSHQVTQMGQEVILRCVPISNHLYFYWYRQILGQKVEFLVSFYNNEISEKSEIFDDQFSVERPDGSNFTLKIRSTKLEDSAMYFCASSAAQGHNSPLFFGEGSRLTVL.